One and the same sample provided the 17 T cell receptor beta chains below, sequenced in a study of T cell responses to AZD1222 COVID-19 vaccine. Clones were read by immunoSEQ multiplex PCR, and TCRdb kept only the in-frame ones, dropping some. This sample has 100,000 to 150,000 clones, with about 89% found just once. The sample in question was peripheral blood, obtained on day 0 of AZD1222 vaccination. Every receptor here comes from an adult in good health.

The chain carries TRBV27 and TRBJ1-5, with a possible D match to TRBD1 (6 bases). This CDR3 comprises 14 residues. The germline gives CDR1 MNHEY, CDR2 SMNVEV (reference sequence). Trimming took off 8 bases at V and 3 bases at J, with 14 bases between the two ends. The CDR3 region is CASRVTGNNQPQHF. Written as DNA, the CDR3 is TGTGCCAGCCGCGTGACAGGAAACAATCAGCCCCAGCATTTT.

The rearrangement uses TRBV10-3 and TRBJ1-1; 7 nucleotides match TRBD1. Germline V gene sequence: CDR1 ENHRY, CDR2 SYGVKD. CDR3 length: 14 residues. J gave up 2 bases and V 6 bases, and 6 bases lay outside the gene matches. CDR3 amino acids: CAISAGTANTEAFF. The CDR3 region has the DNA TGTGCCATCAGCGCCGGGACAGCAAACACTGAAGCTTTCTTT.

The CDR3 DNA reads as TGTGCCAGCAGGTTCAGGGGCAATCAGCCCCAGCATTTT. Protein sequence: CASRFRGNQPQHF. This rearrangement joins TRBV27 to TRBJ1-5, with a weak D call TRBD1 (5 bases). The CDR3 spans 13 residues. The V and J ends lost 6 bases and 2 bases respectively, with 8 bases between them. Per germline, CDR1 MNHEY and CDR2 SMNVEV (reference sequence).

This chain joins TRBV19 and TRBJ1-2, with D uncertain. Germline V lookup: CDR1 LNHDA, CDR2 SQIVND (reference sequence). Trimming shortened V by 3 bases and J by 0 bases, and 8 bases separated the two germline ends. The CDR3 runs to 14 residues. This CDR3 is CASSMVGTNYGYTF. The CDR3 region has the DNA TGTGCCAGTAGTATGGTGGGAACTAACTATGGCTACACCTTC.

The chain couples TRBV6-6 to TRBJ1-5; D call uncertain. Trimming shortened V by 2 bases and J by 1 base, and 9 bases separated the two germline ends. Germline CDR1 MNHNY, CDR2 SVGAGI (reference sequence). This CDR3 has 15 amino acids. DNA of the CDR3: TGTGCCAGCAGTTACCCGGCCAGCAGCAATCAGCCCCAGCATTTT. The encoded protein is CASSYPASSNQPQHF.

The V and J genes are TRBV11-2 and TRBJ1-2, with 7 nucleotides matching TRBD1. The germline V gene has CDR1 SGHAT and CDR2 FQNNGV. V shed 0 bases, J shed 11 bases, and the junction held 12 bases outside the gene matches. CDR3 length: 15 residues. The DNA of the CDR3 is TGTGCCAGCAGCTTAGACGTACAGGGGTATAGGGGATACACCTTC. Its translation is CASSLDVQGYRGYTF. Together with reference TRBV11-2 and TRBJ1-2, the CDR3 gives the full variable domain: EAGVAQSPRYKIIEKRQSVAFWCNPISGHATLYWYQQILGQGPKLLIQFQNNGVVDDSQLPKDRFSAERLKGVDSTLKIQPAKLEDSAVYLCASSLDVQGYRGYTFGSGTRLTVV.

This clone is a singleton in its sample. CDR3 nucleotide sequence: TGTGCCTGGAACGCGGGGGCGATGAGTCATGGCTACACCTTC. Its protein is CAWNAGAMSHGYTF. The V gene is TRBV30, the J gene TRBJ1-2, with D perhaps TRBD1 (6 bases). Germline loops: CDR1 GTSNPN, CDR2 SVGIG (reference sequence). CDR3 size: 14 residues. V lost 4 bases and J 6 bases, leaving 18 bases between the germline ends.

The rearrangement uses TRBV6-5 and TRBJ1-1; D gene unclear. Trimming removed 0 bases at V and 0 bases at J, with 8 bases between. Germline V gene sequence: CDR1 MNHEY, CDR2 SVGAGI. The CDR3 contains 15 residues. The CDR3 spells CASSYSDNLNTEAFF. DNA of the CDR3: TGTGCCAGCAGTTACTCAGACAACCTGAACACTGAAGCTTTCTTT.

The chain has TRBV30 and TRBJ1-1; tentatively, D is TRBD1 (5 bases). Trimming stripped 8 bases from V and 3 bases from J, with 16 bases between. The V gene's germline CDR1 is GTSNPN and CDR2 SVGIG (reference sequence). The CDR3 is 13 amino acids. The CDR3 here is CATSGGWDTEAFF. CDR3 sequence (DNA): TGTGCCACCTCCGGGGGATGGGACACTGAAGCTTTCTTT. Using reference TRBV30 and TRBJ1-1 for the parts outside the CDR3, the full variable domain is SQTIHQWPATLVQPVGSPLSLECTVEGTSNPNLYWYRQAAGRGLQLLFYSVGIGQISSEVPQNLSASRPQDRQFILSSKKLLLSDSGFYLCATSGGWDTEAFFGQGTRLTVV.

This chain links TRBV7-8 with TRBJ1-2; D not resolved. Between the trimmed V and J ends, which lost 5 bases and 0 bases, there was a span of 4 bases. Germline V CDR1 and CDR2: SGHVS, FQNEAQ. This CDR3 contains 12 residues. The CDR3 here is CASSTSNYGYTF. CDR3 nucleotides: TGTGCCAGCAGCACGTCTAACTATGGCTACACCTTC.

The chain joins TRBV4-3 to TRBJ2-7; D not certain. Trimming stripped 0 bases from V and 5 bases from J, with 20 bases between. Looked up from germline, CDR1 is LGHNA and CDR2 is YSLEER. CDR3 length equals 17 residues. CDR3 sequence: CASSQESDPALRNEQYF. For the CDR3, the DNA is TGCGCCAGCAGCCAAGAATCTGACCCTGCTCTTAGGAACGAGCAGTACTTC.

This chain joins TRBV5-1 and TRBJ2-7; maybe TRBD1 (6 bases). Germline V gene data show CDR1 as SGHRS and CDR2 as YFSETQ. V shed 4 bases and J shed 4 bases, with 12 bases lying between them. The CDR3 covers 13 residues. The CDR3 protein is CASSPRDTYEQYF. Here the CDR3 DNA reads TGCGCCAGCAGCCCCCGGGACACTTACGAGCAGTACTTC.

The chain carries TRBV7-2 and TRBJ1-3; 8 bases map to TRBD1. In germline, CDR1 is SGHTA, CDR2 FQGNSA. The CDR3 runs 14 residues. Germline trimming cut 3 bases from V and 8 bases from J; bases unmatched to any gene: 6. The CDR3 sequence is CASSFLQGVDTIYF. The CDR3 coding sequence is TGTGCCAGCAGCTTCTTACAGGGGGTGGACACCATATATTTT.

This clone occurred once. The V and J genes are TRBV11-1 and TRBJ1-2, with unresolved D. Germline V CDR1 and CDR2: SGHAT, FQDESV (reference sequence). The CDR3 covers 15 residues. V lost 5 bases and J 3 bases, leaving 16 bases between the germline ends. The CDR3 bases are TGTGCCAGCAGCCCACCGGAACGGAACTACTATGGCTACACCTTC. Encoded protein: CASSPPERNYYGYTF.

The CDR3 is CASSSDVPHGYTF. CDR3 bases: TGTGCCAGCAGCTCGGACGTCCCGCATGGCTACACCTTC. V and J are TRBV3-1 (or the pseudogene TRBV3-2) and TRBJ1-2; unclear D gene. This CDR3 is 13 amino acids long. The ends were cut back, 5 bases at V and 6 bases at J, with 13 bases in the middle. Germline V gene data show CDR1 as LGHDT and CDR2 as YNNKEL (reference sequence).

This chain joins TRBV11-3 and TRBJ1-1; 7 bases agree with TRBD1. This CDR3 comprises 17 residues. Germline assignment: CDR1 SGHNT and CDR2 YENEEA. V lost 5 bases and J lost 2; bases outside the gene matches: 14. CDR3 sequence (DNA): TGTGCCAGCAGCCCCGGAAGTTGGGGGACAGACAACACTGAAGCTTTCTTT. It encodes CASSPGSWGTDNTEAFF.

The rearrangement links TRBV30 to TRBJ2-1, with TRBD2 identical over 11 bases. With 0 bases clipped from V and 9 bases from J, the junction kept 10 bases outside the gene matches. This CDR3 comprises 16 residues. Germline assignment: CDR1 GTSNPN and CDR2 SVGIG (reference sequence). As DNA, the CDR3 is TGTGCCTGGAGTGTAATGCTAGCGGGGGGCCAGGTTGAGCAGTTCTTC. It translates to CAWSVMLAGGQVEQFF.